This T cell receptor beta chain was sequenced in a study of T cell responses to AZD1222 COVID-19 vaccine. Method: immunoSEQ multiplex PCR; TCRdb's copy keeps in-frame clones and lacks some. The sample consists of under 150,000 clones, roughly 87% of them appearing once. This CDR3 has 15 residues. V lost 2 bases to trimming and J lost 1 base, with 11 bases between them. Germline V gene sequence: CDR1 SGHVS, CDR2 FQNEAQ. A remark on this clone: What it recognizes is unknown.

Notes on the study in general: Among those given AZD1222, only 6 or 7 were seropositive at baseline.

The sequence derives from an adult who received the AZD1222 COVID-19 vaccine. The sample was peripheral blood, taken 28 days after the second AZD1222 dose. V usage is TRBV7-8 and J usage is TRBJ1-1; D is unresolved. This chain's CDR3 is CASSLKATENTEAFF. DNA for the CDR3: TGTGCCAGCAGCTTAAAAGCCACCGAGAACACTGAAGCTTTCTTT.